A selection of T cell receptor beta chains follows, all from one sample in a study of T cell clones after liver transplantation. Profiling relied on immunoSEQ multiplex PCR, and the TCRdb table lists in-frame clones only, not all of them. Here the sample spans fewer than 85,000 clones, 70% to 90% being singletons. The source material was CD4+ T cells from blood, sampled at the 22-month timepoint. All receptors derive from a human patient who received a liver transplant. Some of the T cells might come from the graft donor. Both conserved end residues are part of each CDR3. Each record gives: CDR3 DNA, CDR3 protein, clone size, J gene, D gene, V gene. The D gene is left open where the match is weak. Expanded clones get a size class; other rows say once, few or many, or leave the size out.

CDR3nt: TGTGCCAGCAGTTTATTAGGTTCCAGGGACTATGGCTACACCTTC
CDR3aa: CASSLLGSRDYGYTF
abundance: .
j_gene: TRBJ1-2
d_gene: .
v_gene: TRBV28

CDR3nt: TGTGCCGCCCGGTTCACCGGGGAGCTGTTTTTT
CDR3aa: CAARFTGELFF
abundance: once
j_gene: TRBJ2-2
d_gene: .
v_gene: TRBV30

CDR3nt: TGTGCCAGTAGTATCCAGAACTCAGTCAATTCACCCCTCCACTTT
CDR3aa: CASSIQNSVNSPLHF
abundance: .
j_gene: TRBJ1-6
d_gene: .
v_gene: TRBV19

CDR3nt: TGTGCCAGCAGTGATTCCGGGGGTTGGGGCTACACCTTC
CDR3aa: CASSDSGGWGYTF
abundance: .
j_gene: TRBJ1-2
d_gene: .
v_gene: TRBV6-1

CDR3nt: TGTGCCAGCAGATGGAGGGAGAACACTGAAGCTTTCTTT
CDR3aa: CASRWRENTEAFF
abundance: few
j_gene: TRBJ1-1
d_gene: .
v_gene: TRBV2

CDR3nt: TGTGCCAGCAGTGCCCCGGGAAATGGTGGCTACACCTTC
CDR3aa: CASSAPGNGGYTF
abundance: once
j_gene: TRBJ1-2
d_gene: .
v_gene: TRBV6-5

CDR3nt: TGTGCCAGCAGCGTAGCGGATCCGGGGGGCGATGGCTACACCTTC
CDR3aa: CASSVADPGGDGYTF
abundance: .
j_gene: TRBJ1-2
d_gene: .
v_gene: TRBV9

CDR3nt: TGCGCCAGCAGCTACGGCCAGCAAGATACGCAGTATTTT
CDR3aa: CASSYGQQDTQYF
abundance: .
j_gene: TRBJ2-3
d_gene: .
v_gene: TRBV5-1

CDR3nt: TGTGCCAGCACCCAAATGGGGGGCAAAACTGAAGCTTTCTTT
CDR3aa: CASTQMGGKTEAFF
abundance: .
j_gene: TRBJ1-1
d_gene: .
v_gene: TRBV7-2

CDR3nt: TGTGCCAGCTCACCAATGAGGGCAGCAACTATTCAGTATGCTAATGAAAAACTGTTTTTT
CDR3aa: CASSPMRAATIQYANEKLFF
abundance: .
j_gene: TRBJ1-4
d_gene: .
v_gene: TRBV18

CDR3nt: TGTGCCATCAGTGGGTTCGGGACAGGGGTCTCTGCAGGGGAGCTGTTTTTT
CDR3aa: CAISGFGTGVSAGELFF
abundance: .
j_gene: TRBJ2-2
d_gene: TRBD1
v_gene: TRBV10-3

CDR3nt: TGCGCCAGCAGACAGGGGCCCACCGGCTATGGCTACACCTTC
CDR3aa: CASRQGPTGYGYTF
abundance: .
j_gene: TRBJ1-2
d_gene: TRBD1
v_gene: TRBV5-1

CDR3nt: TGTGCCAGCAGTTACTCGAGGGAAGGAAACACCATATATTTT
CDR3aa: CASSYSREGNTIYF
abundance: .
j_gene: TRBJ1-3
d_gene: .
v_gene: TRBV6-5

CDR3nt: TGTGCCAGCACCAAGGGGACTAGCGAGAGAGGGGAGCAGTACTTC
CDR3aa: CASTKGTSERGEQYF
abundance: .
j_gene: TRBJ2-7
d_gene: TRBD2
v_gene: TRBV2

CDR3nt: TGTGCCAGCCGGTCTTGGGGGCTGGTCACCGGGGAGCTGTTTTTT
CDR3aa: CASRSWGLVTGELFF
abundance: few
j_gene: TRBJ2-2
d_gene: .
v_gene: TRBV2

CDR3nt: TGTGCCAGCAGTCTAGCGGGACCAAACAATGAGCAGTTCTTC
CDR3aa: CASSLAGPNNEQFF
abundance: .
j_gene: TRBJ2-1
d_gene: TRBD2
v_gene: TRBV6-5

CDR3nt: TGTGCCATCAGTGACTCGGACAGGGGGCACTACGAGCAGTACTTC
CDR3aa: CAISDSDRGHYEQYF
abundance: .
j_gene: TRBJ2-7
d_gene: TRBD1
v_gene: TRBV10-3

CDR3nt: TGTGCCAGCAGTTACTCGGCGGGGCCCCTCCACTTT
CDR3aa: CASSYSAGPLHF
abundance: .
j_gene: TRBJ1-6
d_gene: .
v_gene: TRBV6-6

CDR3nt: TGTGCCAGCAGTGATTTGGCGGGATCTGGCGAGCAGTACTTC
CDR3aa: CASSDLAGSGEQYF
abundance: .
j_gene: TRBJ2-7
d_gene: .
v_gene: TRBV2

CDR3nt: TGTGCCAGCACCTTCCGGGGGAGAGGTGAGCAGTTCTTC
CDR3aa: CASTFRGRGEQFF
abundance: .
j_gene: TRBJ2-1
d_gene: .
v_gene: TRBV28

CDR3nt: TGTGCCAGCTCACCCCAGGGGCATGGCACCGGGGAGCTGTTTTTT
CDR3aa: CASSPQGHGTGELFF
abundance: .
j_gene: TRBJ2-2
d_gene: .
v_gene: TRBV18

CDR3nt: TGTGCCAGCAGCTTAGTCCAAACTAGCGGGAGTGTCGAGCAGTACTTC
CDR3aa: CASSLVQTSGSVEQYF
abundance: .
j_gene: TRBJ2-7
d_gene: TRBD2
v_gene: TRBV7-9

CDR3nt: TGTGCGGGGGGCCTAGGGAGCGGCTACACCTTC
CDR3aa: CAGGLGSGYTF
abundance: .
j_gene: TRBJ1-2
d_gene: .
v_gene: TRBV28

CDR3nt: TGTGCCAGTAGCCAAGGGGGGGCAACTAATGAAAAACTGTTTTTT
CDR3aa: CASSQGGATNEKLFF
abundance: .
j_gene: TRBJ1-4
d_gene: .
v_gene: TRBV19

CDR3nt: TGCGCCAGCAGTTATGGGACTAGCGGCTACAATGAGCAGTTCTTC
CDR3aa: CASSYGTSGYNEQFF
abundance: once
j_gene: TRBJ2-1
d_gene: TRBD2
v_gene: TRBV5-1

CDR3nt: TGTGCCAGCCGCAGGGGCCAGTCCTACGAGCAGTACTTC
CDR3aa: CASRRGQSYEQYF
abundance: .
j_gene: TRBJ2-7
d_gene: .
v_gene: TRBV6-5

CDR3nt: TGTGCCAGCAGAACCGGGGGTTATGGCTACACCTTC
CDR3aa: CASRTGGYGYTF
abundance: .
j_gene: TRBJ1-2
d_gene: .
v_gene: TRBV28

CDR3nt: TGTGCCAGCAGCGGAGGGAACCCGGGACAAAATGGCTACACCTTC
CDR3aa: CASSGGNPGQNGYTF
abundance: .
j_gene: TRBJ1-2
d_gene: .
v_gene: TRBV9

CDR3nt: TGTGCCAGCAGCTCCTTGGGCTGGTACCAAGAGACCCAGTACTTC
CDR3aa: CASSSLGWYQETQYF
abundance: .
j_gene: TRBJ2-5
d_gene: .
v_gene: TRBV11-2